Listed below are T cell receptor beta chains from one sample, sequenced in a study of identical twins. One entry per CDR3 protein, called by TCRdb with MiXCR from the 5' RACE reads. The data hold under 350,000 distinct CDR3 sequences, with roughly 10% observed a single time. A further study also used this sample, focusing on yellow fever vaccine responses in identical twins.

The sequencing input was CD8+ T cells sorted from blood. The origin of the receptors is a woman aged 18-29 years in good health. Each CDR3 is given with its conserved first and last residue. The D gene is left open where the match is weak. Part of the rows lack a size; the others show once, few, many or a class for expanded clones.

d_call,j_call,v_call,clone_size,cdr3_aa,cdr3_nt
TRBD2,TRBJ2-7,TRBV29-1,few,CSVEAAGTSGYEQYF,TGCAGCGTTGAAGCGGCCGGGACTAGCGGCTACGAGCAGTACTTC
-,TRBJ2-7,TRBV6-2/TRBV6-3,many,CASRLRGINYEQYF,TGTGCCAGCAGACTCCGGGGGATTAACTACGAGCAGTACTTC
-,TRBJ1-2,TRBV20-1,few,CSASIGLVIPYGYTF,TGCAGTGCTAGTATCGGGCTTGTTATACCTTATGGCTACACCTTC
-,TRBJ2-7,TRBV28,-,CASSFLGQEGELYEQYF,TGTGCCAGCAGTTTTCTAGGACAGGAGGGAGAACTCTACGAGCAGTACTTC
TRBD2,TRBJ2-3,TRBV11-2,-,CASSLDLGTSGGWSDTQYF,TGTGCCAGCAGCTTAGATCTGGGGACTAGCGGGGGTTGGTCAGATACGCAGTATTTT
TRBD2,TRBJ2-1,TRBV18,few,CASSPYPGGINEQFF,TGTGCCAGCTCGCCGTATCCGGGGGGGATTAATGAGCAGTTCTTC
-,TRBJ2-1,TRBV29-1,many,CSVISGRSYNEQFF,TGCAGCGTCATTAGCGGCCGATCCTACAATGAGCAGTTCTTC
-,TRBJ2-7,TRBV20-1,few,CSARDDSTGAYEQYF,TGCAGTGCTAGAGATGATTCGACGGGGGCCTACGAGCAGTACTTC
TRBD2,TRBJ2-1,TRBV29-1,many,CSVSGTSGRGEQFF,TGCAGCGTTTCCGGGACTAGCGGGAGAGGTGAGCAGTTCTTC
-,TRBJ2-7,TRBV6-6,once,CASMGYYEQYF,TGTGCCAGCATGGGCTACTACGAGCAGTACTTC
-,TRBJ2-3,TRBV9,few,CASSVEPALTDTQYF,TGTGCCAGCAGCGTAGAACCGGCCCTCACAGATACGCAGTATTTT
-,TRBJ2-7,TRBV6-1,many,CASARDQKYF,TGTGCCAGCGCCCGGGACCAGAAGTACTTC
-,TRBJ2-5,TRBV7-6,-,CASSSTDRTQETQYF,TGTGCCAGCAGCTCCACCGACAGGACTCAAGAGACCCAGTACTTC
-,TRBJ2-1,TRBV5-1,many,CASSPARQADNEQFF,TGCGCCAGCAGCCCTGCCCGCCAGGCGGACAATGAGCAGTTCTTC
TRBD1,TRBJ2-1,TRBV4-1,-,CASSQEAQGAMYNEQFF,TGCGCCAGCAGCCAAGAGGCGCAGGGGGCGATGTACAATGAGCAGTTCTTC
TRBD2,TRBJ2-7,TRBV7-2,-,CASSGGRAGYEQYF,TGTGCCAGCTCGGGGGGGAGGGCCGGGTACGAGCAGTACTTC
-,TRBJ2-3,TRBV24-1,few,CATSAPEAATDTQYF,TGTGCCACCAGTGCCCCTGAAGCGGCCACAGATACGCAGTATTTT
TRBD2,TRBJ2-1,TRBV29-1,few,CSVEVAGDPNEQFF,TGCAGCGTTGAGGTAGCGGGAGACCCCAATGAGCAGTTCTTC
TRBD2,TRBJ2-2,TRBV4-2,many,CASSQDQSGGPEKPNTGELFF,TGTGCCAGCAGCCAAGATCAGTCGGGGGGGCCGGAGAAACCGAACACCGGGGAGCTGTTTTTT
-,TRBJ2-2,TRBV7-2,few,CASSLAVRKPGELFF,TGTGCCAGCAGCTTAGCTGTCAGGAAACCTGGGGAGCTGTTTTTT
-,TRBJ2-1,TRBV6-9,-,CASSYSDNLLTTRRDEQFF,TGTGCCAGCAGTTATTCGGATAATCTATTAACGACCCGACGGGATGAGCAGTTCTTC
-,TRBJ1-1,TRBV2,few,CASSEGPNTEAFF,TGTGCCAGCAGTGAAGGCCCGAACACTGAAGCTTTCTTT
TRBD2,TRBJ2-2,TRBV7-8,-,CASSSLAGDRPGTGELFF,TGTGCCAGCAGCTCATTAGCGGGGGACCGCCCGGGCACCGGGGAGCTGTTTTTT
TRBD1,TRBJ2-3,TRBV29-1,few,CSPWDRDSFTDTQYF,TGCAGCCCCTGGGACAGGGACTCCTTCACAGATACGCAGTATTTT
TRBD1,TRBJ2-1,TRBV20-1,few,CSGWDRGQDEQFF,TGCAGTGGGTGGGACAGGGGGCAGGATGAGCAGTTCTTC
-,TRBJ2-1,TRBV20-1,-,CSARELYEQFF,TGCAGTGCCAGGGAGTTGTATGAGCAGTTCTTC
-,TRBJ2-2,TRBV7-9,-,CASSSWDSNTGELFF,TGTGCCAGCAGCTCCTGGGACTCCAACACCGGGGAGCTGTTTTTT
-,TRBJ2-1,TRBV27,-,CATALGKPSYNEQFF,TGTGCCACCGCTCTTGGGAAACCCTCCTACAATGAGCAGTTCTTC
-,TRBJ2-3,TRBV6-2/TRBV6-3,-,CASSYLLQDDTQYF,TGTGCCAGCAGTTATCTTCTACAGGATGATACGCAGTATTTT
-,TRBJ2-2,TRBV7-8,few,CASSLAVWSGELFF,TGTGCCAGCAGCTTAGCGGTATGGTCCGGGGAGCTGTTTTTT
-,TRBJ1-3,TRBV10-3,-,CAIDGEGFDSGNTIYF,TGTGCCATTGACGGAGAAGGGTTTGACTCTGGAAACACCATATATTTT
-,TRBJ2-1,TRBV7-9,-,CASSLAGLRGDNEQFF,TGTGCCAGCAGCTTAGCGGGACTCCGGGGAGACAATGAGCAGTTCTTC
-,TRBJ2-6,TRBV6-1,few,CASSEDAGANVLTF,TGTGCCAGCAGTGAGGACGCTGGGGCCAACGTCCTGACTTTC
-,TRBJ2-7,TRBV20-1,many,CSARQQGYYEQYF,TGCAGTGCTAGACAACAGGGATACTACGAGCAGTACTTC
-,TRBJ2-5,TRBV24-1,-,CATSEPGVMEETQYF,TGTGCCACCAGTGAACCGGGGGTGATGGAAGAGACCCAGTACTTC
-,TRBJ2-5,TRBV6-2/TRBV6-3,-,CASSFQSHPQETQYF,TGTGCCAGCAGTTTCCAGAGTCATCCCCAAGAGACCCAGTACTTC
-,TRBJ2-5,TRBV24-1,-,CATSDFGGDYRTTQYF,TGTGCCACCAGTGATTTCGGGGGAGACTACCGTACGACCCAGTACTTC
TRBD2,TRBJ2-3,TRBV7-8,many,CASSSQRLAGSTDTQYF,TGTGCCAGCAGCTCACAACGACTAGCGGGTAGCACAGATACGCAGTATTTT
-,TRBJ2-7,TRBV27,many,CASRLLRQETYEQYF,TGTGCCAGCAGATTATTGCGACAGGAAACCTACGAGCAGTACTTC
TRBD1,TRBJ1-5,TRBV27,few,CASSLFTGGDQPQHF,TGTGCCAGCAGTTTATTTACAGGGGGCGATCAGCCCCAGCATTTT